A single sample is the source of the 9 T cell receptor beta chains below, sequenced in a study of blood T cell repertoires in COVID-19. Some clones are missing from TCRdb's copy, which holds only in-frame ones; the method was immunoSEQ multiplex PCR. The sample shows more than 55,000 clones, around four fifths of them seen only once. The sample was peripheral blood. Receptors were obtained from a woman between 65 and 79 years old with acute or convalescent COVID-19.

Concerning this clone itself: The junction shows a germline mismatch at one end, possibly a read error. The chain couples TRBV10-1 to TRBJ2-3; D ambiguous. Germline values: CDR1 WNHNN, CDR2 SYGVQD (reference sequence). The CDR3 consists of 12 residues. The CDR3 nucleotides read TGCGCCAGCAGTGAGTCAACAGCTACGCAGTATTTT. This encodes CASSESTATQYF.

This clone was detected a few times. V gene TRBV30 combines with J gene TRBJ1-1; 7 bases match TRBD1. V lost 7 bases and J lost 10; bases outside the gene matches: 9. CDR1 and CDR2 from the germline V gene are GTSNPN and SVGIG (reference sequence). There are 11 residues in the CDR3. CDR3: CAYERQGRAFF. In DNA, the CDR3 is TGTGCCTACGAAAGACAGGGACGAGCTTTCTTT.

This chain uses TRBV30 with TRBJ1-5; 8 positions match TRBD1. This CDR3 comprises 13 residues. The junction had 4 bases not matched to a gene; V was cut back by 2 bases and J by 7 bases. In germline, CDR1 is GTSNPN, CDR2 SVGIG (reference sequence). The DNA for the CDR3 is TGTGCCTGGAGTACAGGGGGAAAACAGCCCCAGCATTTT. As protein: CAWSTGGKQPQHF.

The gene calls are TRBV6-4 and TRBJ1-2, with TRBD1 matching 7 bases. The CDR3 spans 14 residues. V gave up 6 bases and J gave up 1 base; unmatched junction bases: 5. The germline gives CDR1 MRHNA, CDR2 SNTAGT. The CDR3 nucleotides are TGTGCCAGCAGCCCACAGGGGATTAACTATGGCTACACCTTC. This gives the protein CASSPQGINYGYTF.

V and J are TRBV4-1 and TRBJ2-7; TRBD1 might be the D (6 bases). The germline gives CDR1 MGHRA, CDR2 YSYEKL. V was pared by 1 base and J by 3 bases, with 7 bases between. The CDR3 contains 13 residues. CDR3 bases: TGCGCCAGCAGCCAAGGGACAGACTACGAGCAGTACTTC. Protein: CASSQGTDYEQYF.

This chain connects TRBV5-1 to TRBJ2-1, with 11 positions matching TRBD1. Germline V CDR1 and CDR2: SGHRS, YFSETQ. J was trimmed by 7 bases and V by 4 bases; bases with no gene match: 4. This CDR3 is 14 amino acids long. The CDR3 coding sequence is TGCGCCAGCAGCCACGGACAGGGGGCTAATGAGCAGTTCTTC. This gives the protein CASSHGQGANEQFF.

This clone has only one observation. This chain uses TRBV3-1 (or the pseudogene TRBV3-2) with TRBJ2-3; TRBD2 matches at 8 bases. With 5 bases clipped from V and 11 bases from J, the junction kept 18 bases outside the gene matches. CDR3 size: 16 residues. Looked up from germline, CDR1 is LGHDT and CDR2 is YNNKEL (reference sequence). CDR3 loop: CASSRSGTRNPQGQYF. The CDR3 DNA is TGTGCCAGCAGCAGATCCGGGACTAGGAACCCGCAGGGGCAGTATTTT.

This clone was seen only a few times. The chain couples TRBV27 to TRBJ1-1; 9 positions match TRBD1. CDR1 and CDR2 (germline): MNHEY, SMNVEV (reference sequence). V was pared by 7 bases and J by 9 bases, with 15 bases of the junction left unmatched. CDR3 length: 15 residues. The CDR3 region is CASTGTGRGNKKAFF. Here the CDR3 DNA reads TGTGCCAGCACCGGGACAGGGAGGGGTAATAAGAAAGCTTTCTTT.

The rearrangement links TRBV5-1 to TRBJ1-3; 7 bases are a match to TRBD1. V was pared by 0 bases and J by 6 bases, with 3 bases of the junction left unmatched. In germline, CDR1 is SGHRS, CDR2 YFSETQ. CDR3 length: 14 amino acids. The CDR3 spells CASSLAQGENTIYF. CDR3 DNA: TGCGCCAGCAGCTTGGCTCAGGGGGAAAACACCATATATTTT. The whole variable domain, filled in from reference TRBV5-1 and TRBJ1-3, reads KAGVTQTPRYLIKTRGQQVTLSCSPISGHRSVSWYQQTPGQGLQFLFEYFSETQRNKGNFPGRFSGRQFSNSRSEMNVSTLELGDSALYLCASSLAQGENTIYFGEGSWLTVV.